This TCR beta chain was sequenced in a study of blood T cell repertoires in COVID-19. The V gene end was trimmed by 6 bases and the J gene end by 6 bases; junction bases not matched to a gene: 6. This CDR3 comprises 13 residues. Germline-derived CDR1 and CDR2 are SGDLS and YYNGEE. TCRdb keeps only in-frame clones here, not all; method: immunoSEQ multiplex PCR. The sample carries 300,000 to 350,000 clones, just under 90% recorded once. The participants were between 18 and 89 years old and came from about two dozen US areas. Cohorts were determined from participant-reported clinical history. Input material: PBMCs or T cells enriched from blood (not recorded which). V is TRBV9 and J is TRBJ2-1; 7 nucleotides align to TRBD2. This clonotype was obtained from a woman in her 30s who had recovered from COVID-19. The CDR3 protein is CASNLASGNEQFF. CDR3 DNA sequence: TGTGCCAGCAACCTCGCTAGCGGCAATGAGCAGTTCTTC.